This is a list of T cell receptor beta chains from one sample in a study of T-cell reconstitution after alpha-beta-depleted transplantation in children. MiXCR, applied by TCRdb to the PCR reads, yields one record per CDR3 protein. The data show almost 250,000 distinct CDR3 sequences, over 20% seen once. The sample consisted of PBMCs, taken before TCRalphabeta/CD19-depleted stem cell transplant. The receptors come from a girl aged 2-15 years with Fanconi anemia, due to receive a stem cell transplant. Both conserved end residues are part of each CDR3. Fields, in order: J gene, V gene, clone size, D gene, CDR3 protein, CDR3 DNA. A D gene is named only where the DNA matches it firmly. Size is stated for part of the rows, as once, few or many counts, or as a class when the clone is expanded.

J: TRBJ2-3
V: TRBV29-1
size: few
D: -
CDR3: CSVEQGLDTQYF
DNA: TGCAGCGTGGAACAGGGTTTAGATACGCAGTATTTT

J: TRBJ2-5
V: TRBV12-3/TRBV12-4
size: few
D: TRBD2
CDR3: CASLPSGRRETQYF
DNA: TGTGCCAGCCTCCCTAGCGGGAGACGAGAGACCCAGTACTTC

J: TRBJ1-5
V: TRBV28
size: once
D: TRBD1
CDR3: CANLWGQGRTLGNQPQHF
DNA: TGTGCCAACCTTTGGGGACAGGGGAGGACCTTGGGCAATCAGCCCCAGCATTTT

J: TRBJ1-1
V: TRBV10-3
size: many
D: -
CDR3: CAISETGLNTEAFF
DNA: TGTGCCATCAGTGAGACAGGGTTGAACACTGAAGCTTTCTTT

J: TRBJ2-3
V: TRBV28
size: few
D: -
CDR3: CASSWAGASTDTQYF
DNA: TGTGCCAGCAGTTGGGCGGGGGCTAGCACAGATACGCAGTATTTT

J: TRBJ2-5
V: TRBV18
size: -
D: -
CDR3: CASSPKGVGQETQYF
DNA: TGTGCCAGCTCACCGAAGGGGGTGGGACAAGAGACCCAGTACTTC

J: TRBJ2-1
V: TRBV20-1
size: -
D: -
CDR3: CSAGRLVNEQFF
DNA: TGCAGTGCGGGAAGACTAGTGAATGAGCAGTTCTTC

J: TRBJ2-7
V: TRBV20-1
size: many
D: -
CDR3: CSARVTGPYEQYF
DNA: TGCAGTGCTAGAGTTACAGGTCCCTACGAGCAGTACTTC

J: TRBJ2-1
V: TRBV29-1
size: few
D: TRBD1
CDR3: CSVGTPGQGNNEQFF
DNA: TGCAGCGTTGGGACACCGGGACAGGGAAACAATGAGCAGTTCTTC

J: TRBJ2-2
V: TRBV7-9
size: few
D: -
CDR3: CASSGVTGELFF
DNA: TGTGCCAGCAGCGGGGTCACCGGGGAGCTGTTTTTT

J: TRBJ2-5
V: TRBV18
size: -
D: TRBD1
CDR3: CASSPPDRAQETQYF
DNA: TGTGCCAGCTCACCACCCGACAGGGCTCAAGAGACCCAGTACTTC

J: TRBJ2-2
V: TRBV7-7
size: few
D: TRBD1
CDR3: CASSLFSGTANTGELFF
DNA: TGTGCCAGCAGCTTATTTTCCGGGACAGCGAACACCGGGGAGCTGTTTTTT

J: TRBJ2-7
V: TRBV29-1
size: many
D: TRBD1
CDR3: CSVEDRDRVNEQYF
DNA: TGCAGCGTTGAGGACAGGGACAGGGTCAACGAGCAGTACTTC

J: TRBJ1-5
V: TRBV7-9
size: -
D: TRBD1
CDR3: CASSQAGGGNQPQHF
DNA: TGTGCCAGCAGCCAAGCAGGGGGGGGCAATCAGCCCCAGCATTTT

J: TRBJ2-1
V: TRBV25-1
size: few
D: -
CDR3: CASSGMRGLYNEQFF
DNA: TGTGCCAGCAGTGGGATGCGGGGGCTCTACAATGAGCAGTTCTTC

J: TRBJ2-7
V: TRBV5-6
size: few
D: TRBD1
CDR3: CASSSTTGENLMSEQYF
DNA: TGTGCCAGCAGCTCGACAACAGGGGAGAACTTGATGAGCGAGCAGTACTTC

J: TRBJ2-3
V: TRBV6-1
size: many
D: TRBD1
CDR3: CATLDRGADTQYF
DNA: TGTGCCACCCTTGACAGGGGTGCAGATACGCAGTATTTT

J: TRBJ2-7
V: TRBV18
size: few
D: TRBD2
CDR3: CASSPLGLAGRSYEQYF
DNA: TGTGCCAGCTCACCGCTGGGACTAGCGGGAAGGTCCTACGAGCAGTACTTC

J: TRBJ2-7
V: TRBV28
size: -
D: -
CDR3: CASSFRWEQYF
DNA: TGTGCCAGCAGTTTCCGTTGGGAGCAGTACTTC

J: TRBJ2-1
V: TRBV6-5
size: many
D: TRBD2
CDR3: CASSYRLAGSGEQFF
DNA: TGTGCCAGCAGTTATCGGCTAGCGGGAAGCGGTGAGCAGTTCTTC

J: TRBJ2-3
V: TRBV20-1
size: many
D: -
CDR3: CSATRAKLTDTQYF
DNA: TGCAGTGCTACCCGGGCGAAACTCACAGATACGCAGTATTTT

J: TRBJ1-2
V: TRBV29-1
size: -
D: -
CDR3: CSVEAGSNYGYTF
DNA: TGCAGCGTTGAGGCAGGATCCAACTATGGCTACACCTTC

J: TRBJ2-1
V: TRBV29-1
size: few
D: -
CDR3: CSIRDPLSSYNEQFF
DNA: TGCAGCATCCGGGACCCCTTAAGCTCCTACAATGAGCAGTTCTTC

J: TRBJ1-1
V: TRBV5-1
size: -
D: -
CDR3: CASSLIRAFDTEAFF
DNA: TGCGCCAGCAGCTTAATCAGGGCTTTTGACACTGAAGCTTTCTTT

J: TRBJ2-5
V: TRBV28
size: -
D: -
CDR3: CASSLGSQGRGETQYF
DNA: TGTGCCAGCAGTTTAGGGTCGCAGGGTAGGGGAGAGACCCAGTACTTC

J: TRBJ1-3
V: TRBV29-1
size: -
D: -
CDR3: CSVVSNTGNTIYF
DNA: TGCAGCGTTGTTAGTAACACGGGAAACACCATATATTTT

J: TRBJ2-7
V: TRBV27
size: many
D: -
CDR3: CASSPIGQNYEQYF
DNA: TGTGCCAGCAGTCCCATAGGACAGAACTACGAGCAGTACTTC

J: TRBJ2-7
V: TRBV28
size: -
D: TRBD2
CDR3: CASSFFLAGTYEQYF
DNA: TGTGCCAGCAGTTTCTTTCTAGCGGGAACCTACGAGCAGTACTTC

J: TRBJ2-2
V: TRBV4-1
size: -
D: -
CDR3: CASSQGLGSGELFF
DNA: TGCGCCAGCAGCCAAGGACTAGGGAGCGGGGAGCTGTTTTTT

J: TRBJ1-1
V: TRBV28
size: few
D: -
CDR3: CASRRTAMAEAFF
DNA: TGTGCCAGCAGACGAACTGCCATGGCTGAAGCTTTCTTT

J: TRBJ2-1
V: TRBV6-1
size: -
D: TRBD2
CDR3: CASRQGLAGEQFF
DNA: TGTGCCAGCAGGCAGGGACTAGCGGGGGAGCAGTTCTTC

J: TRBJ1-1
V: TRBV29-1
size: -
D: -
CDR3: CSVNGLPGRGNTEAFF
DNA: TGCAGCGTTAACGGCTTGCCGGGGAGGGGAAACACTGAAGCTTTCTTT

J: TRBJ2-1
V: TRBV29-1
size: many
D: TRBD2
CDR3: CSVDGGRGGNEQFF
DNA: TGCAGCGTTGACGGCGGGAGGGGGGGCAATGAGCAGTTCTTC

J: TRBJ1-2
V: TRBV4-2
size: many
D: -
CDR3: CASSQEKGREHGYTF
DNA: TGTGCCAGCAGCCAAGAAAAGGGCAGGGAGCATGGCTACACCTTC

J: TRBJ2-5
V: TRBV11-2
size: many
D: -
CDR3: CASSFAGEETQYF
DNA: TGTGCCAGCAGCTTCGCAGGGGAAGAGACCCAGTACTTC

J: TRBJ2-4
V: TRBV29-1
size: many
D: TRBD2
CDR3: CSVEGGLAANIQYF
DNA: TGCAGCGTTGAAGGGGGACTAGCGGCGAACATTCAGTACTTC

J: TRBJ2-2
V: TRBV6-2/TRBV6-3
size: -
D: -
CDR3: CASTRTTTGELFF
DNA: TGTGCCAGCACTAGGACTACCACCGGGGAGCTGTTTTTT

J: TRBJ2-2
V: TRBV24-1
size: -
D: TRBD1
CDR3: CATRVGTGGLAGELFF
DNA: TGTGCCACCAGAGTCGGGACAGGGGGACTTGCCGGGGAGCTGTTTTTT

J: TRBJ2-3
V: TRBV5-1
size: few
D: -
CDR3: CASSLMAKASDTDTQYF
DNA: TGCGCCAGCAGCTTGATGGCCAAGGCTAGCGACACAGATACGCAGTATTTT

J: TRBJ2-1
V: TRBV29-1
size: many
D: TRBD2
CDR3: CSVDRGLAGYNEQFF
DNA: TGCAGCGTTGATCGCGGGCTAGCGGGATACAATGAGCAGTTCTTC

J: TRBJ2-5
V: TRBV23-1
size: few
D: TRBD2
CDR3: CASSRSGLRGETQYF
DNA: TGCGCCAGCAGCCGATCGGGACTACGAGGAGAGACCCAGTACTTC

J: TRBJ2-1
V: TRBV20-1
size: few
D: TRBD2
CDR3: CSASRASGSGSEQFF
DNA: TGCAGTGCTAGCCGGGCTAGCGGGAGTGGTAGTGAGCAGTTCTTC

J: TRBJ2-3
V: TRBV6-5
size: many
D: -
CDR3: CASSSLNTDTQYF
DNA: TGTGCCAGCAGTTCGTTGAACACAGATACGCAGTATTTT